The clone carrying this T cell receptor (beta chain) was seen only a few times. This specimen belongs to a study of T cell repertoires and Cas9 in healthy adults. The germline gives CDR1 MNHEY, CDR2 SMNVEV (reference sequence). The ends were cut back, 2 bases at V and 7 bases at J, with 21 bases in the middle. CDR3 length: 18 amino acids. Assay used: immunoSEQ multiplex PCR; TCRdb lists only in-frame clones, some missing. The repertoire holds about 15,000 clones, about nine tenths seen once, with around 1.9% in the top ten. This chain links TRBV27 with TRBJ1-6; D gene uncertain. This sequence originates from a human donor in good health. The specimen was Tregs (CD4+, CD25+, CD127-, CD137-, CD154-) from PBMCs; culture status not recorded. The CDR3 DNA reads TGTGCCAGCAGTTTAAGGCGGATTGCTGGAACAAGGAATTCACCCCTCCACTTT. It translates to CASSLRRIAGTRNSPLHF.